This T cell receptor beta chain appears in the sequencing data of a study of T cell changes during pregnancy in multiple sclerosis. Measured with immunoSEQ multiplex PCR; TCRdb has only the in-frame clones, and not every one. The profile shows almost 40,000 clones, roughly 89% of them singletons. Between the trimmed V and J ends, which lost 4 bases and 2 bases, there was a span of 15 bases. Germline values: CDR1 LNHNV, CDR2 YYDKDF (reference sequence). The CDR3 sequence is 16 residues long. J is TRBJ1-5 and V is TRBV15; a possible D gene is TRBD1 (6 bases). The sequences come from CD4+ T cells from peripheral blood mononuclear cells, collected in the second trimester of pregnancy. The clonotype comes from a female donor in good health, enrolled as a control in a pregnancy study. DNA of the CDR3: TGTGCCACCAGCAAAGCCACAGGGTCGGGCAATCAGCCCCAGCATTTT. Protein: CATSKATGSGNQPQHF.